A selection of T cell receptor beta chains follows, all from one sample in a study of T cell repertoires in cytomegalovirus infection. These receptors lack a known antigen. Each CDR3 protein gets one entry after TCRdb re-called the reads with MiXCR. The repertoire holds about 110,000 distinct CDR3 sequences, 25% to 35% seen once, with approximately 78% in the top ten. Sequences were derived from CD8+ T cells from cultured PBMCs, sampled from culture after CMV antigen stimulation. These receptors came from a human donor in good health (CMV status not recorded). Some clones in this sample may be carry-over from other donors' samples. Each CDR3 is given with its conserved first and last residue. Fields, in order: CDR3 length, clone size, V gene, J gene, D gene, CDR3 protein, CDR3 DNA. A D gene is named only where the DNA matches it firmly. A row's size may be missing; if present it is once, few, many or a size class.

>13|few|TRBV19|TRBJ1-6|.
CASTLGNNSPLHF
TGTGCCAGTACTCTGGGAAATAATTCACCCCTCCACTTT
>13|many|TRBV7-6|TRBJ1-1|.
CASSLDTNTEAFF
TGTGCCAGCAGCCTGGACACGAACACTGAAGCTTTCTTT
>13|many|TRBV4-2|TRBJ2-3|.
CASSQVLADTQYF
TGTGCCAGCAGCCAAGTCCTCGCAGATACGCAGTATTTT
>14|.|TRBV4-3|TRBJ2-1|.
CASSQVQQGNEQFF
TGCGCCAGCAGCCAAGTCCAACAGGGCAATGAGCAGTTCTTC
>10|few|TRBV28|TRBJ2-7|.
CASSLNEQYF
TGTGCCAGCAGTTTAAACGAGCAGTACTTC
>15|.|TRBV28|TRBJ1-4|.
CASSLVGAPGEKLFF
TGTGCCAGCAGTTTAGTCGGGGCTCCGGGGGAAAAACTGTTTTTT
>15|.|TRBV27|TRBJ1-1|.
CASSLWGPPNTEAFF
TGTGCCAGCAGTTTATGGGGGCCCCCGAACACTGAAGCTTTCTTT
>17|.|TRBV9|TRBJ1-2|.
CASSVKPGDDFNYGYTF
TGTGCCAGCAGCGTAAAACCTGGGGATGACTTTAACTATGGCTACACCTTC
>12|.|TRBV3-1|TRBJ2-1|.
CASSHAGSEQFF
TGTGCCAGCAGCCACGCAGGTAGTGAGCAGTTCTTC
>13|few|TRBV9|TRBJ2-3|.
CASSAFSGDTQYF
TGTGCCAGCAGCGCTTTCTCGGGAGATACGCAGTATTTT
>16|.|TRBV7-2|TRBJ2-1|TRBD1
CASSLGGTGAYNEQFF
TGTGCCAGCAGCTTAGGTGGGACAGGAGCCTACAATGAGCAGTTCTTC
>16|.|TRBV4-1|TRBJ1-5|.
CASSHPGGRGNQPQHF
TGCGCCAGCAGCCATCCGGGGGGCAGGGGCAATCAGCCCCAGCATTTT
>13|few|TRBV2|TRBJ2-7|.
CASAAPISYEQYF
TGTGCCAGCGCAGCTCCGATATCCTACGAGCAGTACTTC
>17|few|TRBV5-1|TRBJ2-3|TRBD2
CASSPRTSGGYTDTQYF
TGCGCCAGCAGCCCGAGGACTAGCGGGGGTTACACAGATACGCAGTATTTT
>14|.|TRBV12-3/TRBV12-4|TRBJ2-2|.
CASSLAGGTGELFF
TGTGCCAGCAGTTTAGCTGGGGGCACCGGGGAGCTGTTTTTT
>12|.|TRBV28|TRBJ2-3|.
CASKRSTDTQYF
TGTGCCAGCAAGCGTAGCACAGATACGCAGTATTTT
>14|few|TRBV11-2|TRBJ2-7|.
CASSRPGPNYEQYF
TGTGCCAGCAGCCGCCCGGGTCCTAACTACGAGCAGTACTTC
>14|.|TRBV20-1|TRBJ2-7|.
CSAVRGLGPYEQYF
TGCAGTGCGGTCCGGGGCCTGGGGCCATACGAGCAGTACTTC
>14|.|TRBV7-8|TRBJ1-5|.
CASSLEVTHQPQHF
TGTGCCAGCAGCTTAGAGGTCACTCATCAGCCCCAGCATTTT
>12|.|TRBV5-1|TRBJ2-7|.
CASSPMGYEQYF
TGCGCCAGCAGCCCGATGGGCTACGAGCAGTACTTC
>15|.|TRBV5-4|TRBJ2-6|.
CASSLRTAGANVLTF
TGTGCCAGCAGCTTACGGACGGCTGGGGCCAACGTCCTGACTTTC
>16|.|TRBV6-5|TRBJ1-4|.
CASSYLQGGVDEKLFF
TGTGCCAGCAGTTACTTACAGGGTGGTGTCGATGAAAAACTGTTTTTT
>17|many|TRBV27|TRBJ2-7|TRBD2
CASSLSLGRGNSYEQYF
TGTGCCAGCAGTTTATCGCTCGGGCGGGGGAACTCCTACGAGCAGTACTTC
>14|once|TRBV29-1|TRBJ2-1|TRBD2
CSVTPLAGDNEQFF
TGCAGCGTTACCCCGCTAGCGGGGGACAATGAGCAGTTCTTC
>14|.|TRBV6-2/TRBV6-3|TRBJ2-1|.
CASSYSRSGNEQFF
TGTGCCAGCAGTTACTCGAGATCCGGGAATGAGCAGTTCTTC
>15|many|TRBV27|TRBJ1-2|TRBD1
CASSSLTGRNYGYTF
TGTGCCAGCAGTTCCTTGACAGGGCGGAACTATGGCTACACCTTC
>15|once|TRBV9|TRBJ2-5|.
CASSPEGALLETQYF
TGTGCCAGCAGCCCGGAGGGGGCTTTGTTGGAGACCCAGTACTTC
>12|.|TRBV4-1|TRBJ2-4|.
CASSQGRAIQYF
TGCGCCAGCAGCCAAGGTAGAGCCATTCAGTACTTC
>16|few|TRBV2|TRBJ1-3|.
CAHETLDSSSGNTIYF
TGTGCCCACGAAACCCTAGACAGCAGCTCTGGAAACACCATATATTTT
>16|many|TRBV6-6|TRBJ2-7|TRBD2
CASSYSGRGDSYEQYF
TGTGCCAGCAGTTACTCGGGGAGGGGAGACTCCTACGAGCAGTACTTC